This T cell receptor beta chain derives from a study of T cells in localized non-small cell lung cancer. Using immunoSEQ multiplex PCR, the repertoire was profiled, and TCRdb retains in-frame clones only, with some absent. The table has 30,000 to 40,000 clones, about four fifths seen once. About this clone: What it binds is not known.

This CDR3 spans 11 amino acids. The germline V gene encodes CDR1 MNHNS and CDR2 SASEGT. Study results and limitations: Sequencing involved a lone tumor region, leaving heterogeneity possible.

This clonotype originated in a male donor at least 60 years old with stage III squamous cell lung carcinoma. The rearrangement joins TRBV6-1 to TRBJ1-2; 8 bases align to TRBD1. The sequenced sample was peripheral blood, obtained before any cancer treatment. CDR3 in DNA: TGTGCGACAGGGGATAACTATGGCTACACCTTC. Translated, it gives CATGDNYGYTF.